Described below is a single T cell receptor beta chain sequence and its context. Which antigen it targets is not known. The record has no base qualities; no much larger clone is one base away. This sample was included in a study of regulatory T cells in long-lasting Graves disease (dated by TCRdb to 2020 to 2022). At the level of the whole study: In the newly diagnosed Graves' disease group, patients had been taking antithyroid drugs for less than 3 months. This study used TCR sequencing and RNA sequencing of peripheral blood to compare persistent Graves' disease patients against newly diagnosed Graves' disease patients. The study was conducted in China and was registered as a clinical trial. A total of 35 or so samples underwent TCR sequencing: some 13 from persistent and about 20 from newly diagnosed Graves' disease patients.

Results and caveats for the whole study, not just this receptor: Lower TCR Shannon entropy and fewer highly expanded clones were observed in persistent Graves' disease patients than in newly diagnosed patients, which suggested clonal expansion. Persistent disease showed preferential use of TRBV28, TRBJ1-2 and TRBJ2-5, whereas newly diagnosed disease favored TRBV20-1 and TRBJ2-1. Persistent patients shared more public clonotypes among themselves (around 3,000) than newly diagnosed patients did (roughly 920). The authors acknowledged the small sample size as a limitation that may reduce accuracy. The study examined only peripheral blood because the primary lesion, thyroid tissue, could not be accessed. Sequencing and analysis were restricted to the TCR beta chain.

Via the germline V gene, CDR1 is ENHRY and CDR2 SYGVKD. V is cut by 10 bases and J by 3 bases, and the space between the germline ends is 10 bases. Measured from the cysteine to the phenylalanine, the CDR3 is 12 residues long. Only CDR3 DNA is held: 36 bases, read in frame from base 1. Libraries were constructed by multiplex PCR. Reads for this sample came from an Illumina HiSeq 4000. To build TCR beta libraries, CDR3 regions were amplified by Arm-PCR using iRepertoire HTBI primers. Before sequencing, the PCR products underwent gel purification. As for the original processing: Gene usage analysis of CDR3 amino acid clonotypes relied on the 60 to 65 TRBV and more than twelve TRBJ segments identified across samples. COPE and FqMerger were used to merge the filtered high-quality paired reads into contigs. BLAST was used to align contigs to IMGT TRBV, TRBD and TRBJ reference genes, and CDR3 was defined according to IMGT. Clonotypes above 0.1% frequency were classified as highly expanded clones. Shannon entropy was used to measure repertoire diversity, and the Gini coefficient was used to measure V-J evenness. A clonotype found in more than one individual was treated as public. TCRdb reanalyzed the raw reads on its own, using fastp at Q25 for trimming and MiXCR for clone calling, and kept in-frame beta chains. Every entry covers one CDR3 protein and lists the most common genes and DNA from its rows. TCRdb's processing, not the authors' own work, is the source of the V and J calls. The sample contains fewer than 550,000 distinct CDR3 sequences, about 16% of them found a single time. Around 25% of the sample lies in the top ten.

The time point label here, explained by the study, means: newly diagnosed GD, antithyroid drugs for less than 3 months. For both TCR sequencing and RNA sequencing, RNA was extracted from PBMCs using TRIzol. The diagnosis of Graves' disease followed American Thyroid Association guidelines. Recruitment of patients was carried out at an endocrinology department in Xi'an, China. From each patient, around 8.3 milliliters of peripheral blood was collected into an EDTA anticoagulant tube. Ficoll Paque Plus density gradient separation was used to isolate PBMCs, and no further T cell sorting was done. RNA quality was checked with an Agilent 2100 Bioanalyzer and agarose gel, and concentration with a NanoDrop 2000. The sample was also reused in another study, on T cells in Graves' hyperthyroidism and ophthalmopathy. As the second publication notes: Graves' hyperthyroidism was defined as stable when no progression to ophthalmopathy occurred over 18 months of follow-up. Hyperthyroidism patients were aged 18 to 65 years and newly diagnosed, with disease duration of less than 2 months. The study excluded patients with uncontrolled infections, other autoimmune diseases, pregnancy or lactation. Diagnoses were established on the basis of clinical symptoms, serum thyroxine and TRAb, thyroid ultrasound, and orbital computed tomography. A first-round RT-PCR of the TCR CDR3 used the HTBI primer set with the Qiagen OneStep RT-PCR kit. Most expanded thyroid clonotypes (frequency above 0.001) were also detected in blood, a finding suggesting that blood repertoires may reflect thyroid immune responses. Ophthalmopathy was separated from stable hyperthyroidism by a 13 V-J signature model, with 85% to 90% sensitivity and 81% to 83% specificity obtained in cross-validation and 80%/75% obtained in testing. In validation, progression to ophthalmopathy was predicted by the model with nearly 71% sensitivity and 72% to 85% specificity, a median of 6.5 months before onset. To identify distinguishing TCR V-J signatures, a discovery cohort of about 100 patients was used, comprising some 43 with Graves' ophthalmopathy and around 57 with stable Graves' hyperthyroidism. An independent validation cohort of 18 to 20 hyperthyroidism patients and more than 15 patients who later progressed to ophthalmopathy tested prospective prediction of ophthalmopathy. For training and testing, the 110 or so patients in the discovery cohort were randomly divided in a 7:3 ratio. The study also compared thyroid tissue and blood T-cell repertoires from about six Graves' hyperthyroidism patients. After sampling, hyperthyroidism patients received methimazole starting at 30 mg daily, and ophthalmopathy patients received high-dose intravenous methylprednisolone. A second multiplex PCR round built the libraries, followed by size selection and purification. Paired-end sequencing of the libraries was performed with 100 bp reads on an Illumina HiSeq2000. SOAPnuke was used to process the raw data, removing reads that contained adapters or uncalled bases, had a mean Phred below 15, or lacked an exact match to the constant primer or identifier. High-quality paired reads were merged using COPE v1.2.5, and each unique nucleotide sequence was defined as a clonotype. MiTCR v1.1 was used to align the clonotypes against IMGT TRBV, TRBD and TRBJ reference segments. The analysis was restricted to V-J combinations with a frequency above 0.0001, which together covered about 99% of the repertoires. A TCS score was defined as the ratio of F50 (clonal expansion) to E x V (chaos), with BLOSUM62-based TCRdist applied between CDR3 peptides within each V-J. Welch's t-statistics and random forest reduced 500 to 550 V-J features to roughly 13, which were used in a naive Bayes classifier (R e1071). Sample size was not statistically predetermined, and investigators were not blinded to group allocation. The paper describes TCR Vbeta CDR3 sequencing of about 140 peripheral blood samples, made up of 40 to 45 ophthalmopathy patients, around 78 hyperthyroidism patients and 17 progressor patients.

This receptor was obtained from a woman aged 35-65 years with Graves disease. Donor details come from another sample of the same person, matched by shared clones. Rearrangement joined TRBV10-3 to TRBJ1-3, and TRBD1 may be the D gene, going by 5 matching bases. The material was peripheral blood mononuclear cells (PBMCs), obtained at new diagnosis, from a patient treated with antithyroid drugs. The DNA sequence is TGTGCCACCGGGGGTTTTGGAAACACCATATATTTT. This gives the protein CATGGFGNTIYF.